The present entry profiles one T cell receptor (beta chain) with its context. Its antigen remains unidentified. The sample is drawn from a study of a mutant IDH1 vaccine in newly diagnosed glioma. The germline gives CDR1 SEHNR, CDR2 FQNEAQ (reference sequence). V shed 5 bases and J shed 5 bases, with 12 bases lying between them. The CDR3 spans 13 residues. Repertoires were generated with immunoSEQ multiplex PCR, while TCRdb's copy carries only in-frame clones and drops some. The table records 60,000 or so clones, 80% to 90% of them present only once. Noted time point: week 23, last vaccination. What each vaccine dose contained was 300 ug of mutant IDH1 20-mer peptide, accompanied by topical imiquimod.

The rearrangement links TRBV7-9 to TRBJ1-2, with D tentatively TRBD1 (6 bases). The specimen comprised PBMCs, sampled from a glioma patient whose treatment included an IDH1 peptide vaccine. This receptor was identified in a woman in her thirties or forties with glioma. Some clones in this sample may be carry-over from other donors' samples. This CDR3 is CASSTKQGYGYTF. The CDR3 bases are TGTGCCAGCAGCACAAAACAGGGATATGGCTACACCTTC.